This T cell receptor beta chain was captured by sequencing in a study of control samples from healthy donors and cancer patients. V lost 0 bases, J lost 1 base, and 6 bases lay in between. Germline V gene sequence: CDR1 LGHDT, CDR2 YNNKEL (reference sequence). The CDR3 has 14 residues. TCRdb keeps only in-frame clones here, not all; method: immunoSEQ multiplex PCR. The sample yields more than 100,000 clones, approximately 91% seen once. The clonotype comes from a woman aged 18-35 years in good health. J is TRBJ1-1 and V is TRBV3-1 (or the pseudogene TRBV3-2); D gene unclear. Sample: blood. The DNA of the CDR3 is TGTGCCAGCAGCCAAGATTGGCCGAACACTGAAGCTTTCTTT. It codes for CASSQDWPNTEAFF.